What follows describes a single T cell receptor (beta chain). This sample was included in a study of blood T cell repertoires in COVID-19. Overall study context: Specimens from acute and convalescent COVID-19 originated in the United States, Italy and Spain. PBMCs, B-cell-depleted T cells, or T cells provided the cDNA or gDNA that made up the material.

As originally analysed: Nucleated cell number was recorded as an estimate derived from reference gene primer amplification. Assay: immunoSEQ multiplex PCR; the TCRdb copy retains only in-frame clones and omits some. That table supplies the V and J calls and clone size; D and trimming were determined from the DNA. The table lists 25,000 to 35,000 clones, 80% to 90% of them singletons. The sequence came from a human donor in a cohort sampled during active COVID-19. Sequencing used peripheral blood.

In nucleotides, the CDR3 is TGCAGCGTAAGACACCCACAAGAGACCCAGTACTTC. Protein product: CSVRHPQETQYF. The rearrangement joins TRBV29-1 to TRBJ2-5; D gene ambiguous. V was pared by 6 bases and J by 2 bases, with 10 bases between. The CDR3 is made up of 12 amino acids. Germline assignment: CDR1 SQVTM and CDR2 ANQGSEA.